These 4 T cell receptor beta chains share one sample of origin, sequenced in a study of monozygotic twins with inflammatory bowel disease. TCRdb re-called the 5' RACE reads and catalogs CDR3 proteins one per entry, DNA excluded. The ten top clones account for 2.6%, within a sample of approximately 400,000 distinct CDR3 sequences. What was sequenced was blood. The source of these receptors is a human donor with ulcerative colitis or Crohn's disease, or a healthy co-twin of an affected twin (not recorded which).

The rearrangement uses TRBV6-5 and TRBJ2-2; TCRdb picks TRBD1, but there is no DNA to check that call. CDR3 length: 15 residues. Looked up from germline, CDR1 is MNHEY and CDR2 is SVGAGI. This chain's CDR3 is CASSSDRAGTGELFF.

The rearrangement links TRBV7-2 to TRBJ1-1. Per the germline V gene, CDR1 is SGHTA and CDR2 is FQGNSA. CDR3 size: 15 residues. This CDR3 reads CASSLAVAMNTEAFF.

The chain carries TRBV9 and TRBJ1-6; TCRdb names TRBD1, which stays unverified in the absence of DNA. This CDR3 is built from 15 residues. Germline CDR1 is SGDLS and CDR2 is YYNGEE. Here the CDR3 reads CASSVTPGSNSPLHF. The variable domain in full, with the rest retrieved from reference TRBV9 and TRBJ1-6, is DSGVTQTPKHLITATGQRVTLRCSPRSGDLSVYWYQQSLDQGLQFLIQYYNGEERAKGNILERFSAQQFPDLHSELNLSSLELGDSALYFCASSVTPGSNSPLHFGNGTRLTVT.

The V call is TRBV7-9, the J call TRBJ2-7; TCRdb picks TRBD1, but there is no DNA to check that call. In germline, CDR1 is SEHNR, CDR2 FQNEAQ (reference sequence). CDR3 size: 16 residues. This chain's CDR3 is CASSGSGSRPTYEQYF.